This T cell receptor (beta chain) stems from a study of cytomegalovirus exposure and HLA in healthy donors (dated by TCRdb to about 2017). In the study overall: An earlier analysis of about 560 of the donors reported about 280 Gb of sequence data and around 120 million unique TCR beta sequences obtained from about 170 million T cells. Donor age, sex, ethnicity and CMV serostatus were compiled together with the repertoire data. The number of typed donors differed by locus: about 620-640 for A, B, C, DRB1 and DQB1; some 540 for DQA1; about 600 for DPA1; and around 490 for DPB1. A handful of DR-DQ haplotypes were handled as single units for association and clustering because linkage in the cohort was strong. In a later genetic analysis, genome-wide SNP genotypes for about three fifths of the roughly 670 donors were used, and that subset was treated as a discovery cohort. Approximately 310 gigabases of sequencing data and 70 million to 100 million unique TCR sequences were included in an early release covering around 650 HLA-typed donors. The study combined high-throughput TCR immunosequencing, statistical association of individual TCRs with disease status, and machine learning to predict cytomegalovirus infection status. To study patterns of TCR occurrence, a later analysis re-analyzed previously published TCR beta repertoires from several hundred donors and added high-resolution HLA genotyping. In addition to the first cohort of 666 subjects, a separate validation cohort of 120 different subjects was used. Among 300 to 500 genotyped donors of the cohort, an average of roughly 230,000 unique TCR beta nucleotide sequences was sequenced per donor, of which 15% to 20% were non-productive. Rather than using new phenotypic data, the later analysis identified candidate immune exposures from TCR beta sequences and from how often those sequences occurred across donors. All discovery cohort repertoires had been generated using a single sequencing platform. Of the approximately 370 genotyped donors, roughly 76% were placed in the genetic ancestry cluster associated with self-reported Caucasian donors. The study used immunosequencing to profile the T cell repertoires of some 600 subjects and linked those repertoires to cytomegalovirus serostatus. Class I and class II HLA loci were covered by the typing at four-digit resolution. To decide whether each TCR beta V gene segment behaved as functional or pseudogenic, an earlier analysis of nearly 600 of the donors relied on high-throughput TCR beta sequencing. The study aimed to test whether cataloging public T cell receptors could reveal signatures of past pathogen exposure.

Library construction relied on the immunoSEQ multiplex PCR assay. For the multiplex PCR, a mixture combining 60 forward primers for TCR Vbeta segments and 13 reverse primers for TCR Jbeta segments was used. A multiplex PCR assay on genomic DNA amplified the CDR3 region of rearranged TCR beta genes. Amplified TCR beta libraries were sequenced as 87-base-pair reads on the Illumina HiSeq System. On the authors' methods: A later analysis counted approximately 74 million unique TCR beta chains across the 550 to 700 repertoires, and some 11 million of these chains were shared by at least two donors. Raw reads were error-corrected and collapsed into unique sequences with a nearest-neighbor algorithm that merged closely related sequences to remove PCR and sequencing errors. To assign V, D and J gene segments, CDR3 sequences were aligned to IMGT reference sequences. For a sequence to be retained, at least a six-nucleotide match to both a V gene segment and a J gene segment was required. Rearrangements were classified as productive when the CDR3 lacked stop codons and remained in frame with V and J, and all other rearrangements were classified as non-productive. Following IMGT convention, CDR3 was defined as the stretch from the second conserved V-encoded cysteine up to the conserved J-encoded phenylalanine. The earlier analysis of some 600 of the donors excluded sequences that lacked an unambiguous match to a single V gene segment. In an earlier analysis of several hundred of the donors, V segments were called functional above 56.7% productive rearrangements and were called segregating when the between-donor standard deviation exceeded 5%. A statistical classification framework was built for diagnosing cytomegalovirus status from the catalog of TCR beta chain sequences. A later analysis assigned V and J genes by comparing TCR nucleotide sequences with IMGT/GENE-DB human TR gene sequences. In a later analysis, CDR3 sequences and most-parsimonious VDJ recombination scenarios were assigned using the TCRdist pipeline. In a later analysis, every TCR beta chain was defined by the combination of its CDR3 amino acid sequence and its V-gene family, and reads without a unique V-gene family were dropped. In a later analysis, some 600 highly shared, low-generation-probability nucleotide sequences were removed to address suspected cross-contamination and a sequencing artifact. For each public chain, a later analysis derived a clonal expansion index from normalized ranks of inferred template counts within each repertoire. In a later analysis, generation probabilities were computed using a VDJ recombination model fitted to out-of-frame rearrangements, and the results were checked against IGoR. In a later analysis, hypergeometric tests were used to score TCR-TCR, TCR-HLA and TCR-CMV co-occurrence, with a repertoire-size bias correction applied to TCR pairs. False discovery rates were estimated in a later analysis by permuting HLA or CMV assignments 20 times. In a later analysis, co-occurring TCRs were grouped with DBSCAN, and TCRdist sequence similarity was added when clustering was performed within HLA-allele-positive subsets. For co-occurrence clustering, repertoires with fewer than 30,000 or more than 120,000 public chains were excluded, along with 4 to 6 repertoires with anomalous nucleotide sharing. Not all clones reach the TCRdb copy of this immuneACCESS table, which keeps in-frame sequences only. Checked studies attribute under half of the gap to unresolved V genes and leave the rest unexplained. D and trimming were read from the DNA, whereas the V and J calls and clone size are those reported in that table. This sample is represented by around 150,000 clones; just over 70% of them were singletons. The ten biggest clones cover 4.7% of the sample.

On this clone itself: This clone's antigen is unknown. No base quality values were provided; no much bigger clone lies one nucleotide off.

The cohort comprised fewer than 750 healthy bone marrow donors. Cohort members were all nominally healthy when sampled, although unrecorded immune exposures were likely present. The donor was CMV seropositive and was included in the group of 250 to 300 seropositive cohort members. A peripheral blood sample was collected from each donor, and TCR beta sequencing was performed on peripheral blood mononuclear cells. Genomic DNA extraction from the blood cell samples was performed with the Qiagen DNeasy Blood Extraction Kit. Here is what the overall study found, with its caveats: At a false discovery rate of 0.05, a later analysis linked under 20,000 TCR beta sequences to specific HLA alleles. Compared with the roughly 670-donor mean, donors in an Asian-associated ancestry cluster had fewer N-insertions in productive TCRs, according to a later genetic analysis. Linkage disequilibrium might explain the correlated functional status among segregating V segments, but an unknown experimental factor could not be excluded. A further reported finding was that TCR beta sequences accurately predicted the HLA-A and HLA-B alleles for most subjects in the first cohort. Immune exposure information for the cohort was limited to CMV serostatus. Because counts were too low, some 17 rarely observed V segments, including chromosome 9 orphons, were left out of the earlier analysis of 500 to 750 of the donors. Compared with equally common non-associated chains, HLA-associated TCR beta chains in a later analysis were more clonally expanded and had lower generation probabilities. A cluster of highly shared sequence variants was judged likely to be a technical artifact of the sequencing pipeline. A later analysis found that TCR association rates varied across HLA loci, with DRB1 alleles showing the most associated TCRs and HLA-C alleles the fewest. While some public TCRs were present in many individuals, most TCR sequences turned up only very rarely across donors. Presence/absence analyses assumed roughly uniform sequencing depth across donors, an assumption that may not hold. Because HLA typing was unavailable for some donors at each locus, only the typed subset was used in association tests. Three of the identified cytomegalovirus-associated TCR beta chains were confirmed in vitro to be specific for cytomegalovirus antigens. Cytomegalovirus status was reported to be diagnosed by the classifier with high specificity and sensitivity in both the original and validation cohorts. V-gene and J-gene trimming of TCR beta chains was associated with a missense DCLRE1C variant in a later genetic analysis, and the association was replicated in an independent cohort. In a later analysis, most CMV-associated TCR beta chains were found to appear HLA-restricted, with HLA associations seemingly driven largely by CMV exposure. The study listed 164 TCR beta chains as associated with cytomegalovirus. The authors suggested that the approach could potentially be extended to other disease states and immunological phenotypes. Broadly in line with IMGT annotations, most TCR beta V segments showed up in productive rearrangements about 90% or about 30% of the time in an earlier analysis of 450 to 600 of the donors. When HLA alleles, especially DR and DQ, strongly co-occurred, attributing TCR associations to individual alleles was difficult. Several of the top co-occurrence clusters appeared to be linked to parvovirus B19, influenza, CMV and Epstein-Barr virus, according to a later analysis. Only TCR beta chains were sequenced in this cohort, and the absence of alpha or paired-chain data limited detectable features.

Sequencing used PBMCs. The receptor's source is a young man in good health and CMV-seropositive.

The sequenced DNA: TGTGCCAGTAGTATAGATCTCGCGGCAGCTAACTATGGCTACACCTTC. This gives the protein CASSIDLAAANYGYTF. The chain uses TRBV19 and TRBJ1-2; the D gene identity is not certain. The junction carries 11 bases between V and J, which are trimmed by 0 bases and 0 bases respectively. The CDR3 sequence holds 16 residues, the cysteine and phenylalanine included. Solely the CDR3 DNA is kept, with 48 bases framed from the first base. The germline V gene (reference sequence) gives CDR1 as LNHDA and CDR2 as SQIVND.